The clone carrying this TCR beta chain was observed once. Its antigen is undetermined. The CDR3 sequence is 16 residues long. PCR involved 60 Vbeta and 13 Jbeta primers. TCRdb's copy holds only in-frame clones and misses some; the assay was immunoSEQ multiplex PCR. The repertoire holds 150,000 to 200,000 clones, with under 85% as singletons. This sample was included in a study of cytomegalovirus exposure and HLA in healthy donors. The study, taken as a whole, reports: Fewer than 20,000 TCR beta sequences were associated with HLA alleles at 0.05 false discovery rate in a later analysis.

The rearrangement links TRBV12-2 to TRBJ2-7; TRBD2 is the table's D call, not checked against the DNA. TRBV12-2 is labeled a pseudogene. Sequencing was done on a sample of PBMCs. This TCR derives from a woman aged 25-40 years in good health and CMV-seronegative. This chain's CDR3 is CASRLIGGTSLCEQYF. As DNA, the CDR3 is TGTGCAAGTCGCTTAATTGGTGGGACTAGCTTATGCGAGCAGTACTTC.